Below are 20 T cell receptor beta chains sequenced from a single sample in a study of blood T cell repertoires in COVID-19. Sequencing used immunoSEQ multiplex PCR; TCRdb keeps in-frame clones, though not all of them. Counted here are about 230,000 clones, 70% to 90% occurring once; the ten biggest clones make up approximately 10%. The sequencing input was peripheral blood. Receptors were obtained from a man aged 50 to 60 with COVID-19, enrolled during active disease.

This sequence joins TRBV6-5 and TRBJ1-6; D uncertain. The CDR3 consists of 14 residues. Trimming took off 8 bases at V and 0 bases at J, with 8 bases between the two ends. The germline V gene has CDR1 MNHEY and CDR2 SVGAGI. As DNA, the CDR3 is TGTGCCAGCTCTCGGAGCTCCTATAATTCACCCCTCCACTTT. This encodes CASSRSSYNSPLHF.

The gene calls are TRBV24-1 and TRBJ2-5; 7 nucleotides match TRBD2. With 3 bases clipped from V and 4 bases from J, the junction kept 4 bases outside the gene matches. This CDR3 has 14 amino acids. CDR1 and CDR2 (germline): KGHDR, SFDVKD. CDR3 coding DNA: TGTGCCACCAGTGATGGGGGGGGTCCAGAGACCCAGTACTTC. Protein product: CATSDGGGPETQYF.

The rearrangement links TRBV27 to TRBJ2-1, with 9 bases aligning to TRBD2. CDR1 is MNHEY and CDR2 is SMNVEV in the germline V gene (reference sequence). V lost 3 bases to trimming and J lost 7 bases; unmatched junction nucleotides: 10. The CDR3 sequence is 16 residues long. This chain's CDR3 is CASSFLLAGGQNEQFF. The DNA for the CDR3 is TGTGCCAGCAGTTTTCTACTTGCGGGGGGGCAGAATGAGCAGTTCTTC.

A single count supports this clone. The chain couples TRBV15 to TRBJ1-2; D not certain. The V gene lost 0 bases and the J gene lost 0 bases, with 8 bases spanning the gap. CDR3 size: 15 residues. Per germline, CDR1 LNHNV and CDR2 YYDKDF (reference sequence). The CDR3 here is CATSRDMAANYGYTF. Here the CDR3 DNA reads TGTGCCACCAGCAGAGATATGGCAGCTAACTATGGCTACACCTTC.

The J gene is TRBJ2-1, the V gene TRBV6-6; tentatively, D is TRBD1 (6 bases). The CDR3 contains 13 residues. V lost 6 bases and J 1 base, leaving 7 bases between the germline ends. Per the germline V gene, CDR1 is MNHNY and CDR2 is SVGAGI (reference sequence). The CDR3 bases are TGTGCCAGCAGCCAGGGGTCCTACAATGAGCAGTTCTTC. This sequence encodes CASSQGSYNEQFF.

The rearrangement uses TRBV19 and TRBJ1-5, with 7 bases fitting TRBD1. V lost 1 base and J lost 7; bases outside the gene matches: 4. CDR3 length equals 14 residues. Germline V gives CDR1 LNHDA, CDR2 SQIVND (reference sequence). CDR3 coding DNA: TGTGCCAGTAGTATAGGTCAGGGGGTCCAGCCCCAGCATTTT. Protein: CASSIGQGVQPQHF.

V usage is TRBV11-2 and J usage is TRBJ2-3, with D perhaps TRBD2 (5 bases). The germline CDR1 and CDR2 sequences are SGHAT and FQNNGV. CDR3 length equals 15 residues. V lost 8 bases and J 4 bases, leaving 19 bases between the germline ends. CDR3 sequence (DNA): TGTGCCAGCGGTATTGACGGAGGAAGTCCAGATACGCAGTATTTT. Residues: CASGIDGGSPDTQYF. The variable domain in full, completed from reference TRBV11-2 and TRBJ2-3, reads EAGVAQSPRYKIIEKRQSVAFWCNPISGHATLYWYQQILGQGPKLLIQFQNNGVVDDSQLPKDRFSAERLKGVDSTLKIQPAKLEDSAVYLCASGIDGGSPDTQYFGPGTRLTVL.

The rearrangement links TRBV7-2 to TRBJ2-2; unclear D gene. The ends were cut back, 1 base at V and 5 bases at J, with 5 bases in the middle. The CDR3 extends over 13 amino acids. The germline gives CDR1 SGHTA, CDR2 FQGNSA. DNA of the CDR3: TGTGCCAGCAGCTTAGGAGCGACCGGGGAGCTGTTTTTT. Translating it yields CASSLGATGELFF.

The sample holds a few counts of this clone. CDR3 coding DNA: TGTGCCAGCAGCTTAACAGGGATCGGCACTGAAGCTTTCTTT. Protein sequence: CASSLTGIGTEAFF. This chain links TRBV7-2 with TRBJ1-1; TRBD1 might be the D (6 bases). Trimming shortened V by 2 bases and J by 4 bases, and 11 bases separated the two germline ends. Germline values: CDR1 SGHTA, CDR2 FQGNSA. This CDR3 is 14 amino acids long.

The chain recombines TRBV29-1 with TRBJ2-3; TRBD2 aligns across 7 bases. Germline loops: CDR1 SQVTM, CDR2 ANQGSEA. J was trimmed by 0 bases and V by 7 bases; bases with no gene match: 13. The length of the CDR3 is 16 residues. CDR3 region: CSAGRGPGGSTDTQYF. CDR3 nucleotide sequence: TGCAGCGCCGGACGAGGGCCGGGGGGAAGCACAGATACGCAGTATTTT.

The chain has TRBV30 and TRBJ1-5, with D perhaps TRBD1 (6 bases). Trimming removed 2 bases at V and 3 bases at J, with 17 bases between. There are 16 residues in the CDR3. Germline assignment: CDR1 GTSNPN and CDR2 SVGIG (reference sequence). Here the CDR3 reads CAWSISQGSYNQPQHF. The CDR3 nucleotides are TGTGCCTGGAGTATCTCCCAGGGGTCTTACAATCAGCCCCAGCATTTT.

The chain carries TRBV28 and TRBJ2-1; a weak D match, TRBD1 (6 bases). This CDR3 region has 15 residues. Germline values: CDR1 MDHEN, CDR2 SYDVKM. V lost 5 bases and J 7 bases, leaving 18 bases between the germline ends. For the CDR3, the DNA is TGTGCCAGCAGTCCAACAGGGACGGGGTTGAATGAGCAGTTCTTC. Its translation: CASSPTGTGLNEQFF.

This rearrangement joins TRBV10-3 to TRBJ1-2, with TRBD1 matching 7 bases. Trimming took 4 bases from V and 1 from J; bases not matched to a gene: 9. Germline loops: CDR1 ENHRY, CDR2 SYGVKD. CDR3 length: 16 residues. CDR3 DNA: TGTGCCATCAGTGGGGGCAGGGGGATTTTTAACTATGGCTACACCTTC. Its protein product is CAISGGRGIFNYGYTF.

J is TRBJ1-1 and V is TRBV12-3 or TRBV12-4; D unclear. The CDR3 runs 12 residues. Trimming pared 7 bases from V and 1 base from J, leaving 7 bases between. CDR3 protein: CASTPGNTEAFF. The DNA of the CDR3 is TGTGCCAGCACCCCGGGGAACACTGAAGCTTTCTTT.

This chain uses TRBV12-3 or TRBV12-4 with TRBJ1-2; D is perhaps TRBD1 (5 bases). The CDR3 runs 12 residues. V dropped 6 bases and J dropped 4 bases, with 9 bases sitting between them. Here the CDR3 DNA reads TGTGCCAGCAGGGACACGGTCTATGGCTACACCTTC. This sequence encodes CASRDTVYGYTF.

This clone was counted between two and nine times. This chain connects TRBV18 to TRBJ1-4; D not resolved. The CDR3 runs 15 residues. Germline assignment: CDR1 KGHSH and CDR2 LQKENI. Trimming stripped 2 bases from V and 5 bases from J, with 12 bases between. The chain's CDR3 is CASSPTPRINEKLFF. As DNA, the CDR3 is TGTGCCAGCTCACCAACTCCGAGGATAAATGAAAAACTGTTTTTT.

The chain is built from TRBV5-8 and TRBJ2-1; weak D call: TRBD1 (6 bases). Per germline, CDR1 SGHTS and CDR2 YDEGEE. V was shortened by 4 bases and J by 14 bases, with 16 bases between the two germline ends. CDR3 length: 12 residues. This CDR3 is CASSIGTSHEFF. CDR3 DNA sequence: TGTGCCAGCAGCATAGGGACAAGTCATGAGTTCTTC.

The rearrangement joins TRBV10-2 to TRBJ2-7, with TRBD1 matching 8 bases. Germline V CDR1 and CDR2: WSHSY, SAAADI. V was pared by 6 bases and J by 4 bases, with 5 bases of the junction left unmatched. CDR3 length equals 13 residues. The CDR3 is CASRAGGRYEQYF. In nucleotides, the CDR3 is TGCGCCAGCAGGGCAGGGGGCCGATACGAGCAGTACTTC.

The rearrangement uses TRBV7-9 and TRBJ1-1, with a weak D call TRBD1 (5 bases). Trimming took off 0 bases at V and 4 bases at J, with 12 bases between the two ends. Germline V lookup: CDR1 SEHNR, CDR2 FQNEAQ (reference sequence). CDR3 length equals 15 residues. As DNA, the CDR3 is TGTGCCAGCAGCTTAGCCACGGGGGGTGGCACTGAAGCTTTCTTT. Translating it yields CASSLATGGGTEAFF.

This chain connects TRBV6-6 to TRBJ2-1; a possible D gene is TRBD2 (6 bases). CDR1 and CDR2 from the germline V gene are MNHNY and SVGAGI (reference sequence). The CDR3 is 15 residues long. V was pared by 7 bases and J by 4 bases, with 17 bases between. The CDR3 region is CASTGRGYGYNEQFF. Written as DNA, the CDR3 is TGTGCCAGCACCGGACGGGGGTATGGGTACAATGAGCAGTTCTTC.